What follows is one T cell receptor beta chain and its context. Its binding antigen is unknown. No much larger clone is present one base from it, and per-base qualities are unavailable. These data are taken from a study of patients and donors after allogeneic stem cell transplantation (dated by TCRdb to about 2020). The library relied on RT-PCR. TCRdb lists the instrument as NextSeq 550. TCRdb reprocessed the public reads (quality trimming at Q25 with fastp, clone calling with MiXCR) and kept in-frame beta chains. Rows with a matching CDR3 protein are joined into one entry that keeps the most common DNA and genes. Counted in this sample were about a million distinct CDR3 sequences; about a sixth of them appeared once. The biggest ten clones account for 5% to 6.5% of the sample. The TCR comes from a human donor who was either an allogeneic HSCT recipient or a stem cell or donor lymphocyte infusion donor (not recorded which). It is not recorded whose cells these are; they may come from a transplant donor. The sequencing sample was made of blood, either unsorted or a sorted T cell fraction (not recorded which).

The DNA sequence is as follows: TGTGCCAGCAGCGGCGTGGACATCACAGATACGCAGTATTTT. Translated, it gives CASSGVDITDTQYF. This chain is built from TRBV4-2 and TRBJ2-3; a tentative D call is TRBD1 (5 bases match). V sheds 5 bases and J sheds 2 bases, leaving 11 bases between their ends. Its CDR3 holds 14 amino acids, cysteine through phenylalanine. The retained sequence is limited to the CDR3, 42 bases, with the frame set at the first base. Sequences LGHNA (CDR1) and YNFKEQ (CDR2) are obtained from the germline V gene.